The 12 T cell receptor beta chains given below trace back to one sample, sequenced in a study of regulatory T cells in long-lasting Graves disease. CDR3 regions were amplified by Arm-PCR using iRepertoire HTBI primers to build TCR beta libraries. TCRdb re-analysed the multiplex PCR reads in MiXCR, keeping a single row per CDR3 protein. The sample consists of some 250,000 distinct CDR3 sequences, under 20% of them appearing once. The time point: newly diagnosed GD, antithyroid drugs for less than 3 months. PBMCs provided the RNA from which the TCR library was made. The data were also submitted as part of a second study, on T cells in Graves' hyperthyroidism and ophthalmopathy.

The sample consisted of peripheral blood mononuclear cells (PBMCs), taken at new diagnosis, from a patient treated with antithyroid drugs. The receptors derive from a woman aged 25 to 45 with Graves disease.

This clonotype was found many times. The chain has TRBV12-3 or TRBV12-4 and TRBJ1-2, with a possible D match to TRBD1 (6 bases). V was clipped by 6 bases and J by 2 bases, with 10 bases between them. CDR3 size: 13 residues. This CDR3 is CASSPQGNYGYTF. As DNA, the CDR3 is TGTGCCAGCAGCCCCCAGGGGAACTATGGCTACACCTTC.

This clonotype has a count of ten or more. V gene TRBV29-1 combines with J gene TRBJ2-5, with 7 bases that match TRBD2. This CDR3 comprises 13 residues. Per germline, CDR1 SQVTM and CDR2 ANQGSEA. V shed 5 bases, J shed 2 bases, and the junction held 5 bases outside the gene matches. The CDR3: CSVQPSGQETQYF. CDR3 bases: TGCAGCGTTCAACCTAGCGGTCAAGAGACCCAGTACTTC.

Note on this clonotype: No conserved phenylalanine or tryptophan is present at the end of the CDR3, so a read error is the likely explanation. The CDR3 loop reads CASSLTDTQYL. In DNA form, the CDR3 reads TGTGCCAGCAGCCTCACGGATACGCAGTATCTT. The chain is built from TRBV7-2 and TRBJ2-3; D is uncertain. Germline values: CDR1 SGHTA, CDR2 FQGNSA. The V end was cut by 5 bases, the J end by 6 bases, with 6 bases between. The CDR3 is 11 amino acids.

Of note for this clonotype: This could be a read error, since a much larger clone is one nucleotide away. This chain uses TRBV6-1 with TRBJ1-5; maybe TRBD1 (5 bases). Germline V gives CDR1 MNHNS, CDR2 SASEGT. The CDR3 is 15 amino acids. Here the CDR3 reads CASSHTRGSNQPQNF. CDR3 sequence (DNA): TGTGCCAGCAGCCATACGAGGGGTAGCAATCAGCCCCAGAATTTT.

The chain couples TRBV11-2 to TRBJ2-3, with 14 bases fitting TRBD2. V lost 5 bases and J lost 5; bases outside the gene matches: 6. Germline loops: CDR1 SGHAT, CDR2 FQNNGV. This CDR3 has 16 amino acids. CDR3 sequence reads: CASSKGLAGAVDTQYF. Written as DNA, the CDR3 is TGTGCCAGCAGCAAGGGACTAGCGGGGGCCGTAGATACGCAGTATTTT.

This clonotype was picked up many times. The V call is TRBV7-2, the J call TRBJ1-1; D is undetermined. Germline V gene sequence: CDR1 SGHTA, CDR2 FQGNSA. The CDR3 length is 13 residues. V lost 2 bases and J lost 8, with 12 bases in between. DNA of the CDR3: TGTGCCAGCAGCTTATACCCGGCGGCGGAAGCTTTCTTT. Translating it yields CASSLYPAAEAFF.

This clonotype was observed at least ten times. The chain is built from TRBV20-1 and TRBJ1-6, with TRBD1 matching over 7 bases. The germline gives CDR1 DFQATT, CDR2 SNEGSKA (reference sequence). The length of the CDR3 is 16 residues. The junction had 12 bases not matched to a gene; V was cut back by 3 bases and J by 7 bases. The CDR3 DNA follows: TGCAGTGCTAGGTTCGAGGGGACAGTCGGAAATTCACCCCTCCACTTT. Encoded protein: CSARFEGTVGNSPLHF.

On this clonotype: This may be a read error, as it is one base from a much larger clone. For the CDR3, the DNA is TGCAGTGCTAGAGACCCCAGGGGCGCTGAGGAGACCCAGTACTTC. The encoded protein is CSARDPRGAEETQYF. The rearrangement uses TRBV20-1 and TRBJ2-1, with D possibly matching TRBD1 (6 bases). The J call may be incorrect, as the DNA end agrees better with TRBJ2-5. The CDR3 loop spans 15 amino acids. Looked up from germline, CDR1 is DFQATT and CDR2 is SNEGSKA (reference sequence).

This clonotype was counted ten times or more. The chain uses TRBV6-5 and TRBJ2-5; D gene uncertain. The CDR3 is 15 residues long. V lost 2 bases, J lost 4 bases, and 14 bases lay in between. CDR1 is MNHEY and CDR2 is SVGAGI in the germline V gene. CDR3 DNA: TGTGCCAGCAGTTACGGACGGCGGTGGGGAGAGACCCAGTACTTC. This sequence encodes CASSYGRRWGETQYF.

This clonotype was seen only a few times. In DNA, the CDR3 is TGTGCCAGCAGTCCTCTACGAGCGGGGGGGGATGAGCAGTTCTTC. Translating gives CASSPLRAGGDEQFF. The chain has TRBV2 and TRBJ2-1; 10 bases map to TRBD2. This CDR3 is built from 15 residues. From germline, CDR1 is SNHLY and CDR2 FYNNEI. V lost 5 bases and J lost 8; bases outside the gene matches: 9.

This clonotype was observed many times. This chain links TRBV3-1 with TRBJ1-3, with unresolved D. The CDR3 is made up of 13 amino acids. V lost 8 bases to trimming and J lost 3 bases, with 11 bases between them. The germline V gene encodes CDR1 LGHDT and CDR2 YNNKEL (reference sequence). The CDR3 coding sequence is TGTGCCAGCGCCCGGGCAGATGGAAACACCATATATTTT. Its protein product is CASARADGNTIYF.

This clonotype was detected only a few times. The rearrangement uses TRBV20-1 and TRBJ1-1; D call uncertain. The V end lost 6 bases, the J end lost 4 bases, and 12 bases lay between the germline ends. Germline CDR1 is DFQATT and CDR2 is SNEGSKA (reference sequence). The CDR3 length is 12 residues. CDR3 nucleotides: TGCAGTGCGTATACAGTGAGCACTGAAGCTTTCTTT. Translating it yields CSAYTVSTEAFF.